This T cell receptor beta chain is drawn from a study of blood T cell repertoires in COVID-19. Sequencing was performed with immunoSEQ multiplex PCR; in TCRdb, only in-frame clones are kept and a portion is missing. The sample includes about 300,000 clones, approximately 90% of them seen just once. This CDR3 is 12 amino acids long. Germline CDR1 and CDR2: SGDLS and YYNGEE. V was trimmed by 0 bases and J by 7 bases, leaving 8 bases between them. Sequencing was done on a sample of PBMCs or T cells enriched from blood (not recorded which). The chain joins TRBV9 to TRBJ2-7, with a tentative D call TRBD2 (6 bases). The clonotype originates from a man aged 25 to 45 who had recovered from COVID-19. CDR3 nucleotide sequence: TGTGCCAGCAGCGTAGCGGCGGGAGAGCAGTACTTC. Translation: CASSVAAGEQYF.